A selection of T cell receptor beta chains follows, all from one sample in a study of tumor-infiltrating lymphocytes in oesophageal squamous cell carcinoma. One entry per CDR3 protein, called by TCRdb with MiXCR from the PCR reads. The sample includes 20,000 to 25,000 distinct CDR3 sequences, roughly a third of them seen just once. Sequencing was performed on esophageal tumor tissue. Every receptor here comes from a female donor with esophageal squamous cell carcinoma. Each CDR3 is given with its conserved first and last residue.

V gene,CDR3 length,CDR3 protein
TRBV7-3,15,CASSIKGPPGVEQFF
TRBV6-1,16,CASRGIPPRMNTEAFF
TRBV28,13,CASSYPGDGPQHF
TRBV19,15,CASTLLGRNHYGYTF
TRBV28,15,CASKITGPSDYGYTF
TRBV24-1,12,CATSDATREQYF
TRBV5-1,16,CASSLDGRASTDTQYF
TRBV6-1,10,CAGGVYEQYF
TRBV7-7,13,CASSFTIGNEQFF
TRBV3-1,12,CASSKTGLGYTF
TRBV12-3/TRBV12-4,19,CASRPRLAGGVIGTDTQYF
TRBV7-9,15,CASSRNDRPNYGYTF
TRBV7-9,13,CASSLKGNYGYTF